This T cell receptor (beta chain) is from a study of beta chain features in type 1 diabetes. Looking at the study overall: Taken together, all samples contributed fewer than 110 million examined sorted cells. Study conclusions and caveats: Across all four CD4+ subsets, people with type 1 diabetes showed modestly shorter TCRB CDR3s. VDJ junctions from type 1 diabetes patients carried fewer insertions and larger deletions.

Expressed TCRB transcripts were sequenced, since all the RNA that had been isolated was reverse transcribed. Data came from immunoSEQ multiplex PCR; TCRdb stores just in-frame clones and leaves some out. This table holds some 160,000 clones, 9% found once. In this sample, this clone turned up a few times. Its antigen remains unidentified. Trimming stripped 2 bases from V and 4 bases from J, with 14 bases between. CDR1 and CDR2 (germline): SNHLY, FYNNEI. This CDR3 spans 15 amino acids. Sequencing used central memory CD4+ T cells from blood. The clonotype originates from a woman in her 30s with type 1 diabetes. The chain joins TRBV2 to TRBJ1-2; tentatively, D is TRBD1 (5 bases). In DNA form, the CDR3 reads TGTGCCAGCAGTGAAAGCCAGGGAAGCATCTATGGCTACACCTTC. Amino acid sequence: CASSESQGSIYGYTF.